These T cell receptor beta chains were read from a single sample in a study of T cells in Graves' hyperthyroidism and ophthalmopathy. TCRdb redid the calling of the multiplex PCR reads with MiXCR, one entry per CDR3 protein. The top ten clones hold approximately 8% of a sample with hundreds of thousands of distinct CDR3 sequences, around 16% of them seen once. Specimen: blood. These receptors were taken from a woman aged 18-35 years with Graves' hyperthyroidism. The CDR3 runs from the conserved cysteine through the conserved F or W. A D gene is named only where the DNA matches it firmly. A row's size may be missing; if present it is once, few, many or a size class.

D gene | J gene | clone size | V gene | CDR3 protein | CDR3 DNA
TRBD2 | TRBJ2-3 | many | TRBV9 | CASSVVPAGATDTQYF | TGTGCCAGCAGCGTAGTCCCAGCGGGAGCCACAGATACGCAGTATTTT
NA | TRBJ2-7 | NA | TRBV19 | CTSSQRQGVREQYF | TGTACCAGTAGTCAACGGCAGGGAGTACGGGAGCAGTACTTC
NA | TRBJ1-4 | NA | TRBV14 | CASSQVQGASEKLFF | TGTGCCAGCAGCCAAGTGCAAGGGGCTAGTGAAAAACTGTTTTTT
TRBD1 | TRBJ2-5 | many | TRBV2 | CARSTGQETQYF | TGTGCCAGATCGACAGGGCAAGAGACCCAGTACTTC
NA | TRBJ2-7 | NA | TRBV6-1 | CASSWALHYEQYF | TGTGCCAGCAGTTGGGCCCTTCACTACGAGCAGTACTTC
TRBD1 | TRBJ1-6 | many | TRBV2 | CASIPGQALVSPLHF | TGTGCCAGCATTCCTGGACAGGCATTGGTTTCACCCCTCCACTTT
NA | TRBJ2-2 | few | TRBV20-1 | CSAMHTGELFF | TGCAGTGCTATGCACACCGGGGAGCTGTTTTTT
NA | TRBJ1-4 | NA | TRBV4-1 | CASSRPTGPREKLFF | TGCGCCAGCAGCCGCCCGACAGGACCAAGGGAAAAACTGTTTTTT
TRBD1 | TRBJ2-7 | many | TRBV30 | CAWTGDRAHEQYF | TGTGCCTGGACCGGGGACAGGGCCCACGAGCAGTACTTC
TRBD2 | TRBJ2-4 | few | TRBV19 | CASSILAGEGNIQYF | TGTGCCAGTAGTATCCTAGCGGGAGAGGGAAACATTCAGTACTTC
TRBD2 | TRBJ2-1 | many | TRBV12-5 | CASGLMGLAVNEQFF | TGTGCTAGTGGTTTGATGGGACTAGCGGTCAATGAGCAGTTCTTC
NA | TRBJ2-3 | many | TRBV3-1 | CASSARQRISTDTQYF | TGTGCCAGCAGCGCCCGACAGAGAATTAGCACAGATACGCAGTATTTT
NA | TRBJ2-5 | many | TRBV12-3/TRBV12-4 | CASSLQKETQYF | TGTGCCAGCAGTTTACAAAAAGAGACCCAGTACTTC
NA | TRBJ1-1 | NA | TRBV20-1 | CSASEPRTRETEAFF | TGCAGTGCTAGTGAGCCCAGGACAAGGGAAACTGAAGCTTTCTTT
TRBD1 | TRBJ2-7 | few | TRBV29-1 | CSVGPGGAYEQYF | TGCAGCGTTGGCCCAGGGGGCGCATACGAGCAGTACTTC
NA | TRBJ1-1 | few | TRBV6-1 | CASRRQGLNTEAFF | TGTGCCAGCAGACGCCAGGGACTGAACACTGAAGCTTTCTTT
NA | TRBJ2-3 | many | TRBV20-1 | CSARQASTDTQYF | TGCAGTGCTAGACAGGCAAGCACAGATACGCAGTATTTT
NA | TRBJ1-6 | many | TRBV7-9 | CASSIRREPGSPLHF | TGTGCCAGCAGCATCAGACGCGAACCTGGGTCACCCCTCCACTTT
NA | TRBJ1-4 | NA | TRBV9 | CASSAGQSTGEKLFF | TGTGCCAGCAGCGCCGGACAGTCAACGGGAGAAAAACTGTTTTTT
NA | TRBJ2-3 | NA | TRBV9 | CASSVVSRGGPPDTQYF | TGTGCCAGCAGCGTAGTAAGTAGGGGGGGGCCACCAGATACGCAGTATTTT
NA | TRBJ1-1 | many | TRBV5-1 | CASSLDMGPEAFF | TGCGCCAGCAGCTTGGATATGGGCCCTGAAGCTTTCTTT
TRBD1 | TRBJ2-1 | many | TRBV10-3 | CAISLGGQVYNEQFF | TGTGCCATCAGCCTTGGGGGACAGGTCTACAATGAGCAGTTCTTC
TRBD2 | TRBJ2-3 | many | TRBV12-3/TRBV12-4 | CASSLSGRRTDTQYF | TGTGCCAGCAGCCTAAGCGGGAGGCGCACAGATACGCAGTATTTT
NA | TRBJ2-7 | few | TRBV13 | CASSLASDPSPLSYEQYF | TGTGCCAGCAGCTTGGCTAGCGATCCATCCCCCTTATCCTACGAGCAGTACTTC
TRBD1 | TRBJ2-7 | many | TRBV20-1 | CSARDIGGVSSYEQYF | TGCAGTGCTAGAGATATAGGGGGCGTGAGCTCCTACGAGCAGTACTTC
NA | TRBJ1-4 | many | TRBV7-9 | CASSFGRDLRGEKLFF | TGTGCCAGCAGCTTTGGAAGGGACCTCCGGGGTGAAAAACTGTTTTTT
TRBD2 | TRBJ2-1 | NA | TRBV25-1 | CASSPPTSSGNEQFF | TGTGCCAGCAGTCCCCCGACTAGCTCGGGGAATGAGCAGTTCTTC
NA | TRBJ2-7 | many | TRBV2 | CASKGRIYEQYF | TGTGCCAGTAAGGGGCGGATCTACGAGCAGTACTTC
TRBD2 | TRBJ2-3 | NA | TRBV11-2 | CASSSPSGRGTDTQYF | TGTGCCAGCAGCTCCCCTAGCGGGAGGGGAACAGATACGCAGTATTTT
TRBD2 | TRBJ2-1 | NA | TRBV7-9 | CASSARTSGSFNEQFF | TGTGCCAGCAGCGCCCGGACTAGCGGGAGTTTCAATGAGCAGTTCTTC
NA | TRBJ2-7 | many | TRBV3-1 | CASSQAPTESYEQYF | TGTGCCAGCAGCCAAGCTCCGACAGAGTCCTACGAGCAGTACTTC
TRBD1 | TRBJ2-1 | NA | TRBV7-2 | CASSFDGTGGYNEQFF | TGTGCCAGCAGCTTCGACGGGACAGGGGGCTACAATGAGCAGTTCTTC
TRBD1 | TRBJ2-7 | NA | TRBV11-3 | CASSTTGGPYEQYF | TGTGCCAGCAGTACCACAGGGGGTCCGTACGAGCAGTACTTC
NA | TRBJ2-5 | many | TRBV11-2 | CASSSSGQPQETQYF | TGTGCCAGCAGCTCCTCGGGACAACCTCAAGAGACCCAGTACTTC
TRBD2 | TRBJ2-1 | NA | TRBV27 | CASSRLAGVSYNEQFF | TGTGCCAGCAGCCGACTAGCGGGAGTCTCCTACAATGAGCAGTTCTTC
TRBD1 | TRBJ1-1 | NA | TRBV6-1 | CACSPGTGKNTEAFF | TGTGCCTGCAGTCCCGGGACAGGGAAGAACACTGAAGCTTTCTTT
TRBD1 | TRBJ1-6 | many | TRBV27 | CASSLGRGQSPLHF | TGTGCCAGCAGTTTAGGGAGGGGGCAGTCACCCCTCCACTTT
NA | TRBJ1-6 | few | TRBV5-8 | CASSEGLRMNSPLHF | TGTGCCAGCAGCGAGGGACTGCGAATGAATTCACCCCTCCACTTT
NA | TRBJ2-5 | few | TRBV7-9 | CASSLGLGGKETQYF | TGTGCCAGCAGCTTAGGGTTGGGCGGGAAAGAGACCCAGTACTTC
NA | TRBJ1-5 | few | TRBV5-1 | CASSWDGAQGPQHF | TGCGCCAGCAGCTGGGACGGGGCCCAGGGGCCCCAGCATTTT
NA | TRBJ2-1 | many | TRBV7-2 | CASSWKGRGVDEQFF | TGTGCCAGCAGCTGGAAGGGCAGGGGGGTCGATGAGCAGTTCTTC
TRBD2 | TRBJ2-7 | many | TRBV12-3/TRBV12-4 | CASSSGADYEQYF | TGTGCCAGCAGTAGCGGGGCGGATTACGAGCAGTACTTC
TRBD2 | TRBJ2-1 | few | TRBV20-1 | CSASSGEYNEQFF | TGCAGTGCTAGTAGCGGGGAATACAATGAGCAGTTCTTC
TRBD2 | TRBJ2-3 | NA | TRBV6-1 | CASNGGVGGKSDTQYF | TGTGCCAGCAACGGAGGGGTGGGGGGGAAATCAGATACGCAGTATTTT
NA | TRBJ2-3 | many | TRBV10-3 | CAIRGLVGATDTQYF | TGTGCCATCAGAGGGCTAGTCGGTGCTACAGATACGCAGTATTTT
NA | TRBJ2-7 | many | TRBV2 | CASLEWAPPYEQYF | TGTGCCAGCCTGGAGTGGGCCCCCCCCTACGAGCAGTACTTC
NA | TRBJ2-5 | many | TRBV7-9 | CASTPAGETQYF | TGTGCCAGCACCCCTGCAGGAGAGACCCAGTACTTC
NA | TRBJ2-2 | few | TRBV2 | CASSGLMNAGELFF | TGTGCCAGCAGTGGACTTATGAACGCCGGGGAGCTGTTTTTT